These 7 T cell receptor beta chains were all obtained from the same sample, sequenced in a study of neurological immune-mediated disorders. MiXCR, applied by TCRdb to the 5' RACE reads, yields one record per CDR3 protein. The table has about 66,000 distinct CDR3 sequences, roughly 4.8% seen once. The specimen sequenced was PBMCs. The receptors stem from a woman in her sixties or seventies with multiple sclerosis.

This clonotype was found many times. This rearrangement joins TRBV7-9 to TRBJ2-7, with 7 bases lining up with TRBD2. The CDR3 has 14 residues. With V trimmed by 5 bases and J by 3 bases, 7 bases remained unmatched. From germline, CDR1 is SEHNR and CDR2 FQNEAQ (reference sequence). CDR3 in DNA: TGTGCCAGCAGCCCTGCGGGGAGGGACTACGAGCAGTACTTC. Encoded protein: CASSPAGRDYEQYF. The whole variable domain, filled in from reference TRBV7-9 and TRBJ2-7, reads DTGVSQNPRHKITKRGQNVTFRCDPISEHNRLYWYRQTLGQGPEFLTYFQNEAQLEKSRLLSDRFSAERPKGSFSTLEIQRTEQGDSAMYLCASSPAGRDYEQYFGPGTRLTVT.

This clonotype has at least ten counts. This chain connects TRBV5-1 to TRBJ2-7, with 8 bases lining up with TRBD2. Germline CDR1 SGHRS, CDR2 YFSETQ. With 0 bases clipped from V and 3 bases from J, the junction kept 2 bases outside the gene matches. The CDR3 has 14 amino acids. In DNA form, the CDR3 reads TGCGCCAGCAGCTTGGTCAGCGGGAGCTACGAGCAGTACTTC. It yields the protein CASSLVSGSYEQYF.

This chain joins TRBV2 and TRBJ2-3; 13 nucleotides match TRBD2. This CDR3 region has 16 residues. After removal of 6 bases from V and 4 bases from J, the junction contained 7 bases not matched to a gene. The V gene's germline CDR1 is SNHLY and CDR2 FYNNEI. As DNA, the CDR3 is TGTGCCAGCAGGACCGGGACTAGCGGGAAGGCAGATACGCAGTATTTT. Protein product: CASRTGTSGKADTQYF.

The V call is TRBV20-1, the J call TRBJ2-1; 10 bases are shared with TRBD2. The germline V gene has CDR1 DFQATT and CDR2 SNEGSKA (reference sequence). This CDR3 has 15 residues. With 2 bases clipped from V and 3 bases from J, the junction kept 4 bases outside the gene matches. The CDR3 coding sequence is TGCAGTGCTAGAACTAGCGGGAAGGACTACAATGAGCAGTTCTTC. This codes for CSARTSGKDYNEQFF.

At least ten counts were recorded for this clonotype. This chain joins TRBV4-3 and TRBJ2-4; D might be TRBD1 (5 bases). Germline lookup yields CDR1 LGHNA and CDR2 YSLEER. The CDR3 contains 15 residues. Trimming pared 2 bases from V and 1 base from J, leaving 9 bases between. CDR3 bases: TGCGCCAGCAGCCAACAGGGTATTGCCAAAAACATTCAGTACTTC. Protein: CASSQQGIAKNIQYF.

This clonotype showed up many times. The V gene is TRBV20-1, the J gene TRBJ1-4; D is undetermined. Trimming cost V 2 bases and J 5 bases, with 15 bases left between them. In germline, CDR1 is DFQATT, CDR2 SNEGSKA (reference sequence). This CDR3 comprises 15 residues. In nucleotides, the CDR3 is TGCAGTGCTAGACCAACTGGGAGGGTAAATGAAAAACTGTTTTTT. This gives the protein CSARPTGRVNEKLFF.

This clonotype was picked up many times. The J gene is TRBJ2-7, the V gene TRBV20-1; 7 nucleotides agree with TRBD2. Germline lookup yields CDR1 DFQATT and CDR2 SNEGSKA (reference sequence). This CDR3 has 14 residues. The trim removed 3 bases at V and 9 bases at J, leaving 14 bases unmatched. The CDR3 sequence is CSARAGEARVGQYF. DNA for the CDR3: TGCAGTGCTAGGGCGGGGGAGGCGCGGGTCGGGCAGTACTTC.